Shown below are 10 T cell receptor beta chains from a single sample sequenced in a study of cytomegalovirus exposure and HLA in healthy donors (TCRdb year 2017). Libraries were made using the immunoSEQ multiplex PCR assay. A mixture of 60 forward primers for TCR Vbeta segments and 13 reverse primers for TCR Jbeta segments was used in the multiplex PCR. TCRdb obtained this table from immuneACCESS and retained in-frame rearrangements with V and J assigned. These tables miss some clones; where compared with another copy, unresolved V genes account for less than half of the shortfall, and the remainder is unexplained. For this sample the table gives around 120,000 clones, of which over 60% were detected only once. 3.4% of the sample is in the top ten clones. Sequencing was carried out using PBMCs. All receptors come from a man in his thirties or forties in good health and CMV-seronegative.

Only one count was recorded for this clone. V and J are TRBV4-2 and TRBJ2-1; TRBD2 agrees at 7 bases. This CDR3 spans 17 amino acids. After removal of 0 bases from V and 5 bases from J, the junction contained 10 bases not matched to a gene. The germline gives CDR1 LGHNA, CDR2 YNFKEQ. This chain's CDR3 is CASSQDPGGSGDNEQFF. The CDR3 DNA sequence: TGTGCCAGCAGCCAAGATCCCGGCGGGAGTGGGGACAATGAGCAGTTCTTC.

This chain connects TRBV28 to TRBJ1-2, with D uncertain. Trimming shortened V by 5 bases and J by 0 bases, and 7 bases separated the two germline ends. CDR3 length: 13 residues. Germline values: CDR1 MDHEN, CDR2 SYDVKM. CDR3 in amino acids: CASSAGPNYGYTF. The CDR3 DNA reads TGTGCCAGCAGTGCCGGTCCTAACTATGGCTACACCTTC.

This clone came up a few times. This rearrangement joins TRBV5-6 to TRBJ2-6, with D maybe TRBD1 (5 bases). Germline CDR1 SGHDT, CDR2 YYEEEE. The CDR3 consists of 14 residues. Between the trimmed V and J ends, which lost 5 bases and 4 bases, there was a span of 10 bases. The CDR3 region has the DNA TGTGCCAGCAGAATCAGGGCCGGGGCCAACGTCCTGACTTTC. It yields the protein CASRIRAGANVLTF.

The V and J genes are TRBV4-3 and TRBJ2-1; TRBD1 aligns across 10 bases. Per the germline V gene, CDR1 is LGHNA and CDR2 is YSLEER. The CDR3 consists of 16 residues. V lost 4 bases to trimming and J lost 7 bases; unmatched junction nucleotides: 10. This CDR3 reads CASSRSTGGTGNEQFF. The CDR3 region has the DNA TGCGCCAGCAGCCGATCGACAGGGGGCACGGGGAATGAGCAGTTCTTC.

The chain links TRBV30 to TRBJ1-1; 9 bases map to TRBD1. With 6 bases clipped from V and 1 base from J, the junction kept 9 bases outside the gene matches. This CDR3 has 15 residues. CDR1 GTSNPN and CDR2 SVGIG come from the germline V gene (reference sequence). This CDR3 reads CACIPRGQGNTEAFF. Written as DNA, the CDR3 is TGTGCCTGCATCCCCAGGGGACAGGGGAACACTGAAGCTTTCTTT.

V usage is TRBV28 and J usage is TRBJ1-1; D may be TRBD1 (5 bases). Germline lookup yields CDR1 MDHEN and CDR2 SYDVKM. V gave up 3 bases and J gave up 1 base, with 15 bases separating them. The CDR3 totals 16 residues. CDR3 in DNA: TGTGCCAGCAGTTTGCAGGGTCGAACCTGGAACACTGAAGCTTTCTTT. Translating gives CASSLQGRTWNTEAFF.

CDR3 in amino acids: CASSVGRLSYNEQFF. Written as DNA, the CDR3 is TGTGCCAGCAGCGTAGGCAGGCTATCCTACAATGAGCAGTTCTTC. This chain connects TRBV9 to TRBJ2-1; no clear D. CDR1 and CDR2 from the germline V gene are SGDLS and YYNGEE. The CDR3 spans 15 residues. V gave up 0 bases and J gave up 1 base, with 8 bases separating them.

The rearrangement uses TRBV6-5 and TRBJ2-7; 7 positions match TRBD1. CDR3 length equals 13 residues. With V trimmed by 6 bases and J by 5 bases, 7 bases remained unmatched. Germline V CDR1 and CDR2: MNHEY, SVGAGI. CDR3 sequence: CASSDRQGHEQYF. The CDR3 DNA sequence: TGTGCCAGCAGCGACCGACAGGGCCACGAGCAGTACTTC.

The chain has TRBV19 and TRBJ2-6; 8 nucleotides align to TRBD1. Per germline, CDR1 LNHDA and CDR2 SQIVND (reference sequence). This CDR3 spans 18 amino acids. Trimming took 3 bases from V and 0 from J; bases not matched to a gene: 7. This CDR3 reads CASSMRDRSLSGANVLTF. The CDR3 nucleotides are TGTGCCAGTAGTATGCGGGACAGGTCCCTCTCTGGGGCCAACGTCCTGACTTTC.

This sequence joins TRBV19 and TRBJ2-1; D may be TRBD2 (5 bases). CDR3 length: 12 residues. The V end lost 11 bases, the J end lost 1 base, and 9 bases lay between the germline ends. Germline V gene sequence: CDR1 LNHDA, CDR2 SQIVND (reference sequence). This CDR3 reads CAVGGSYNEQFF. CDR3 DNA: TGTGCCGTAGGAGGATCCTACAATGAGCAGTTCTTC.